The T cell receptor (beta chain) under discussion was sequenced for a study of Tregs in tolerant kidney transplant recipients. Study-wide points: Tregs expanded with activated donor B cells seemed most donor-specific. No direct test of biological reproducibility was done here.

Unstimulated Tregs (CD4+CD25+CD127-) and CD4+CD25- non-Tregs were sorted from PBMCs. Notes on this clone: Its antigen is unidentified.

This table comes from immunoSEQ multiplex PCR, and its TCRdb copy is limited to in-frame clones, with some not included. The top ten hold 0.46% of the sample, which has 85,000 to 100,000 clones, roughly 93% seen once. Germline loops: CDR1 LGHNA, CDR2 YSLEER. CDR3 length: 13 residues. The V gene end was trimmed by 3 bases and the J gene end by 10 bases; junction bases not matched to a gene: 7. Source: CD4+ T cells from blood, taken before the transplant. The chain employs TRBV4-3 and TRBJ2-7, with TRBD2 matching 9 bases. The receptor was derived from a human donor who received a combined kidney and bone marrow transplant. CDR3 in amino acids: CASSQEVAGAQYF. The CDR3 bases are TGCGCCAGCAGCCAGGAAGTAGCGGGGGCCCAGTACTTC.